This TCR beta chain was recorded in a study of blood T cell repertoires in COVID-19. Study-level information: Both acute and convalescent COVID-19 samples were obtained from the United States, Italy and Spain. Nucleic acid was either cDNA or gDNA, and it came from T cells, B-cell-depleted T cells, or PBMCs.

In germline, CDR1 is MNHEY, CDR2 SVGAGI. V was pared by 6 bases and J by 9 bases, with 6 bases of the junction left unmatched. The CDR3 sequence is 13 residues long. Original processing methods: Quantification of nucleated cells was approximated via reference gene primer amplification. Measured with immunoSEQ multiplex PCR; TCRdb has only the in-frame clones, and not every one. V and J calls plus clone size are reproduced from that table; the DNA served to infer D and trimming. The repertoire holds approximately 280,000 clones, with around 89% as singletons. The clonotype was recovered from a man aged 35-49 years with acute or convalescent COVID-19. The material sequenced was peripheral blood. The chain has TRBV6-5 and TRBJ2-1; 9 bases fit TRBD2. The DNA of the CDR3 is TGTGCCAGCAGCCGCGGGGGGGTCGGTGAGCAGTTCTTC. Its protein product is CASSRGGVGEQFF.